These 30 T cell receptor beta chains were all obtained from the same sample, sequenced in a study of blood T cell repertoires in COVID-19 (dated by TCRdb to 2020 to 2021). Library prep was done by the immunoSEQ multiplex PCR assay. Drawn from immuneACCESS, this table holds only the in-frame rearrangements with V and J called that TCRdb kept. Clones are partly lost; checked studies trace under half to an unresolved V gene and leave the rest unexplained. Counted in this sample were approximately 220,000 clones; approximately 90% of them appeared once. Just over 2.5% of the sample rests with the top ten. The specimen was PBMCs or T cells enriched from blood (not recorded which). These receptors were collected from a woman in her twenties or thirties with acute COVID-19.

The chain links TRBV20-1 to TRBJ1-5; D is possibly TRBD1 (5 bases). Trimming cost V 3 bases and J 1 base, with 10 bases left between them. The germline V gene has CDR1 DFQATT and CDR2 SNEGSKA (reference sequence). The CDR3 runs to 14 residues. CDR3 in amino acids: CSASGGGSNQPQHF. CDR3 coding DNA: TGCAGTGCTAGTGGCGGGGGGAGCAATCAGCCCCAGCATTTT.

This clone showed up just a few times. This chain joins TRBV7-9 and TRBJ1-1, with D hard to call. Germline V gene data show CDR1 as SEHNR and CDR2 as FQNEAQ (reference sequence). This CDR3 is built from 11 residues. The V end was cut by 1 base, the J end by 8 bases, with 5 bases between. The CDR3 DNA reads as TGTGCCAGCAGCTTAGTACACGAAGCTTTCTTT. Its protein product is CASSLVHEAFF.

The rearrangement links TRBV7-8 to TRBJ1-2; D call uncertain. This CDR3 is built from 14 residues. The V gene's germline CDR1 is SGHVS and CDR2 FQNEAQ. The V end was cut by 0 bases, the J end by 0 bases, with 5 bases between. CDR3 sequence reads: CASSLAGTNYGYTF. CDR3 nucleotides: TGTGCCAGCAGCTTAGCGGGCACTAACTATGGCTACACCTTC.

This clone was seen many times. The genes are TRBV27 and TRBJ1-4; D is undetermined. Germline CDR1 MNHEY, CDR2 SMNVEV (reference sequence). The CDR3 runs to 13 residues. The ends were cut back, 6 bases at V and 6 bases at J, with 11 bases in the middle. CDR3 amino acids: CASRTVSHEKLFF. DNA for the CDR3: TGTGCCAGCAGAACGGTCTCTCATGAAAAACTGTTTTTT.

This chain uses TRBV7-6 with TRBJ1-2; maybe TRBD1 (6 bases). CDR1 and CDR2 from the germline V gene are SGHVS and FNYEAQ. V was pared by 5 bases and J by 2 bases, with 12 bases between. This CDR3 spans 14 amino acids. The CDR3 nucleotides read TGTGCCAGCAGCGAATTACAGGGAAACTATGGCTACACCTTC. Translation gives CASSELQGNYGYTF.

The chain is built from TRBV6-5 and TRBJ1-2; 9 bases agree with TRBD1. The germline V gene has CDR1 MNHEY and CDR2 SVGAGI. The CDR3 totals 13 residues. Trimming cost V 6 bases and J 8 bases; bases outside gene matches: 7. Here the CDR3 reads CASRYTGGSGYTF. Here the CDR3 DNA reads TGTGCCAGCAGGTACACAGGGGGCAGCGGCTACACCTTC.

The rearrangement uses TRBV3-1 (or the pseudogene TRBV3-2) and TRBJ2-1; 12 positions agree with TRBD2. Germline V gene data show CDR1 as LGHDT and CDR2 as YNNKEL (reference sequence). This CDR3 region has 17 residues. Losses at the gene ends were 4 bases for V and 2 bases for J; bases not matched to a gene: 6. The CDR3 region is CASSPGGLAGTYNEQFF. As DNA, the CDR3 is TGTGCCAGCAGCCCCGGCGGACTAGCGGGGACCTACAATGAGCAGTTCTTC.

V is TRBV5-1 and J is TRBJ1-2, with 8 bases lining up with TRBD1. The CDR3 is 14 amino acids. Germline V CDR1 and CDR2: SGHRS, YFSETQ. V lost 4 bases and J lost 2; bases outside the gene matches: 4. As DNA, the CDR3 is TGCGCCAGCAGCCAAGGACAGGGAAACTATGGCTACACCTTC. Protein sequence: CASSQGQGNYGYTF. The full variable domain, completed using reference TRBV5-1 and TRBJ1-2, is KAGVTQTPRYLIKTRGQQVTLSCSPISGHRSVSWYQQTPGQGLQFLFEYFSETQRNKGNFPGRFSGRQFSNSRSEMNVSTLELGDSALYLCASSQGQGNYGYTFGSGTRLTVV.

This chain joins TRBV5-1 and TRBJ2-1, with 11 bases matching TRBD2. With 5 bases clipped from V and 5 bases from J, the junction kept 6 bases outside the gene matches. Germline CDR1 is SGHRS and CDR2 is YFSETQ. The CDR3 sequence is 15 residues long. The chain's CDR3 is CASRPLAGGNNEQFF. The CDR3 nucleotides are TGCGCCAGCAGACCCCTAGCGGGGGGAAACAATGAGCAGTTCTTC.

The chain combines TRBV27 with TRBJ2-1; TRBD2 matches 9 bases. V dropped 10 bases and J dropped 5; count of bases not matched to a gene: 9. This CDR3 region has 14 residues. The germline gives CDR1 MNHEY, CDR2 SMNVEV (reference sequence). CDR3 in DNA: TGTGCCACCAAAAGCGGGGGGACAGACAATGAGCAGTTCTTC. Translating gives CATKSGGTDNEQFF.

The chain carries TRBV7-2 and TRBJ2-7, with TRBD2 matching over 11 bases. Germline V gives CDR1 SGHTA, CDR2 FQGNSA. This CDR3 spans 17 amino acids. V gave up 6 bases and J gave up 1 base; unmatched junction bases: 11. The CDR3 here is CASRGFTSGGLSYEQYF. The CDR3 nucleotides are TGTGCCAGCAGGGGTTTCACTAGCGGGGGTCTTTCCTACGAGCAGTACTTC.

The chain couples TRBV10-3 to TRBJ2-1; 14 bases align to TRBD2. Germline trimming cut 8 bases from V and 7 bases from J; bases unmatched to any gene: 7. CDR1 ENHRY and CDR2 SYGVKD come from the germline V gene. This CDR3 has 15 amino acids. The CDR3 reads CAIGGGLAGVNEQFF. The CDR3 nucleotides are TGTGCCATCGGAGGGGGACTAGCGGGGGTAAATGAGCAGTTCTTC.

The V and J genes are TRBV27 and TRBJ2-6; D call uncertain. V lost 3 bases, J lost 0 bases, and 6 bases lay in between. Germline loops: CDR1 MNHEY, CDR2 SMNVEV (reference sequence). The CDR3 covers 15 residues. The CDR3 protein is CASSLGDSGANVLTF. The CDR3 nucleotides are TGTGCCAGCAGTTTGGGCGACTCTGGGGCCAACGTCCTGACTTTC.

The chain uses TRBV7-2 and TRBJ1-4; D is possibly TRBD1 (5 bases). Trimming took off 4 bases at V and 7 bases at J, with 16 bases between the two ends. The CDR3 totals 15 residues. In germline, CDR1 is SGHTA, CDR2 FQGNSA. The CDR3 loop is CASSSQGRVSEKLFF. CDR3 DNA sequence: TGTGCCAGCAGCTCCCAGGGCAGGGTGTCTGAAAAACTGTTTTTT.

This chain links TRBV7-2 with TRBJ2-7, with TRBD1 as a possible D gene (6 bases). The germline CDR1 and CDR2 sequences are SGHTA and FQGNSA. The CDR3 is 13 residues long. V lost 5 bases, J lost 6 bases, and 14 bases lay in between. In DNA, the CDR3 is TGTGCCAGCAGCCGCGACAGGAACGGCGAGCAGTACTTC. Amino acid sequence: CASSRDRNGEQYF.

Only one count was recorded for this clone. The rearrangement uses TRBV6-5 and TRBJ2-1; 9 bases align to TRBD2. The germline gives CDR1 MNHEY, CDR2 SVGAGI. The CDR3 is made up of 15 amino acids. Losses at the gene ends were 6 bases for V and 2 bases for J; bases not matched to a gene: 5. The CDR3 region is CASSLKRGAYNEQFF. CDR3 sequence (DNA): TGTGCCAGCAGCCTAAAGCGGGGGGCCTACAATGAGCAGTTCTTC.

The chain carries TRBV10-3 and TRBJ1-2; TRBD1 is a possible D gene (5 bases). The CDR3 totals 12 residues. Per the germline V gene, CDR1 is ENHRY and CDR2 is SYGVKD. The germline V and J ends were trimmed by 4 bases and 6 bases, with 9 bases remaining between them. The CDR3 sequence is CAISGSGDGYTF. CDR3 coding DNA: TGTGCCATCAGTGGTTCGGGGGATGGCTACACCTTC.

This clone has only one observation. The chain has TRBV4-2 and TRBJ2-7; 7 bases align to TRBD2. Unmatched junction bases numbered 11, after V lost 0 bases and J lost 6 bases. The CDR3 extends over 16 amino acids. Looked up from germline, CDR1 is LGHNA and CDR2 is YNFKEQ. The CDR3 nucleotides read TGTGCCAGCAGCCAAGACGGGGAGGGAACTACTTTCGAGCAGTACTTC. As protein: CASSQDGEGTTFEQYF.

V and J are TRBV11-2 and TRBJ1-6; the D gene is possibly TRBD1 (6 bases). Germline CDR1 reads SGHAT; CDR2 reads FQNNGV. The CDR3 sequence is 14 residues long. The V end was cut by 6 bases, the J end by 6 bases, with 12 bases between. CDR3 in amino acids: CASRSGQPNSPLHF. The CDR3 nucleotides are TGTGCCAGCAGGTCCGGACAGCCTAATTCACCCCTCCACTTT.

This clone has a single count. At one end, the junction sequence differs from germline, possibly due to a read error. The J gene is TRBJ2-5, the V gene TRBV7-7, with 7 bases matching TRBD2. CDR3 length equals 14 residues. Germline lookup yields CDR1 SSHAT and CDR2 FNYEAQ (reference sequence). CDR3 region: CASSPWTSGETQYF. The DNA for the CDR3 is TGTGCTAGCAGCCCTTGGACTAGTGGGGAGACCCAGTACTTC.

There are many counts of this clone. The J gene is TRBJ1-2, the V gene TRBV25-1, with a tentative D call TRBD1 (6 bases). The V gene lost 1 base and the J gene lost 8 bases, with 23 bases spanning the gap. The CDR3 spans 17 residues. CDR1 is MGHDK and CDR2 is SYGVNS in the germline V gene. As DNA, the CDR3 is TGTGCCAGCAGTGAATCCACCCCGATACAGGGATGGGGGGGCTACACCTTC. It yields the protein CASSESTPIQGWGGYTF.

The rearrangement joins TRBV6-5 to TRBJ1-4, with D unclear. Germline lookup yields CDR1 MNHEY and CDR2 SVGAGI. The CDR3 contains 14 residues. Trimming cost V 6 bases and J 0 bases, with 8 bases left between them. The DNA for the CDR3 is TGTGCCAGCAGCCTACAGTCAACTAATGAAAAACTGTTTTTT. Translation gives CASSLQSTNEKLFF.

The chain employs TRBV4-1 and TRBJ2-7; D is perhaps TRBD2 (5 bases). Germline assignment: CDR1 MGHRA and CDR2 YSYEKL. The CDR3 is 17 residues long. The V gene lost 2 bases and the J gene lost 3 bases, with 20 bases spanning the gap. The CDR3 DNA sequence: TGCGCCAGCAGCCAACCCGTCGGTACAGCGGACCACTACGAGCAGTACTTC. It encodes CASSQPVGTADHYEQYF.

The rearrangement links TRBV27 to TRBJ1-3; no clear D gene. The CDR3 is 15 residues long. The germline V gene encodes CDR1 MNHEY and CDR2 SMNVEV (reference sequence). Trimming removed 6 bases at V and 2 bases at J, with 14 bases between. In DNA, the CDR3 is TGTGCCAGCAGCTCGGGGTCACTGGCTGGAAACACCATATATTTT. Translation: CASSSGSLAGNTIYF.

The chain links TRBV5-1 to TRBJ1-6, with D possibly TRBD1 on 6 matching bases. Germline lookup yields CDR1 SGHRS and CDR2 YFSETQ. V was clipped by 4 bases and J by 9 bases, with 23 bases between them. This CDR3 comprises 17 residues. This chain's CDR3 is CASSPGAERSTGSPLHF. CDR3 coding DNA: TGCGCCAGCAGCCCAGGGGCAGAAAGGAGCACGGGTTCACCCCTCCACTTT.

V and J are TRBV5-1 and TRBJ2-5; 11 bases line up with TRBD1. The germline V gene encodes CDR1 SGHRS and CDR2 YFSETQ. Germline trimming cut 4 bases from V and 2 bases from J; bases unmatched to any gene: 1. This CDR3 contains 14 residues. CDR3 amino acids: CASSRDRGQETQYF. DNA of the CDR3: TGCGCCAGCAGCCGGGACAGGGGGCAAGAGACCCAGTACTTC. Using reference TRBV5-1 and TRBJ2-5 for the parts outside the CDR3, the full variable domain is KAGVTQTPRYLIKTRGQQVTLSCSPISGHRSVSWYQQTPGQGLQFLFEYFSETQRNKGNFPGRFSGRQFSNSRSEMNVSTLELGDSALYLCASSRDRGQETQYFGPGTRLLVL.

This clone was found once. V is TRBV4-2 and J is TRBJ1-1; a possible D gene is TRBD1 (6 bases). This CDR3 region has 17 residues. V lost 1 base to trimming and J lost 0 bases, with 15 bases between them. Germline values: CDR1 LGHNA, CDR2 YNFKEQ. The CDR3 sequence: CASSQGVGGWVNTEAFF. Here the CDR3 DNA reads TGTGCCAGCAGCCAAGGGGTTGGGGGCTGGGTGAACACTGAAGCTTTCTTT.

The gene calls are TRBV4-3 and TRBJ2-1; TRBD2 aligns across 10 bases. The length of the CDR3 is 16 residues. Unmatched junction bases numbered 7, after V lost 2 bases and J lost 6 bases. Germline V lookup: CDR1 LGHNA, CDR2 YSLEER. CDR3 sequence: CASSQPLAGDFNEQFF. In DNA, the CDR3 is TGCGCCAGCAGCCAACCCCTAGCGGGGGATTTCAATGAGCAGTTCTTC.

In its sample, this clone was seen a few times. The chain carries TRBV18 and TRBJ1-6; D is undetermined. The CDR3 extends over 14 amino acids. Looked up from germline, CDR1 is KGHSH and CDR2 is LQKENI. Trimming took off 2 bases at V and 6 bases at J, with 8 bases between the two ends. CDR3 amino acids: CASSPIDTNSPLHF. Here the CDR3 DNA reads TGTGCCAGCTCACCAATCGACACTAATTCACCCCTCCACTTT.

This chain joins TRBV5-4 and TRBJ2-7; 9 bases fit TRBD1. This CDR3 spans 16 amino acids. CDR1 and CDR2 (germline): SGHNT, YYREEE (reference sequence). The ends lost 4 bases at V and 5 bases at J; junction bases unmatched: 13. CDR3 sequence: CASSLQVGTGYHEQYF. In nucleotides, the CDR3 is TGTGCCAGCAGCCTCCAAGTCGGGACAGGGTACCACGAGCAGTACTTC.